The 6 T cell receptor beta chains below all came from one sample that was sequenced in a study of blood T cell repertoires in COVID-19. Assay: immunoSEQ multiplex PCR; the TCRdb copy retains only in-frame clones and omits some. Here the sample spans 200,000 to 250,000 clones, over 75% being singletons. Sequences were obtained from peripheral blood. The receptors originated from a man aged 45-65 years with acute or convalescent COVID-19.

This rearrangement joins TRBV29-1 to TRBJ1-2, with 7 bases that match TRBD1. Per the germline V gene, CDR1 is SQVTM and CDR2 is ANQGSEA. J was trimmed by 3 bases and V by 5 bases; bases with no gene match: 6. The CDR3 contains 13 residues. The CDR3 DNA sequence: TGCAGCGTTCGACAGGGCGGAGACTATGGCTACACCTTC. Its translation is CSVRQGGDYGYTF.

V usage is TRBV6-4 and J usage is TRBJ2-1; a weak D match, TRBD2 (6 bases). There are 13 residues in the CDR3. Trimming removed 6 bases from V and 7 bases from J, with 13 bases in between. Germline V gene data show CDR1 as MRHNA and CDR2 as SNTAGT. The CDR3 DNA reads TGTGCCAGCAGCGGGACTTACCATAATGAGCAGTTCTTC. Translation gives CASSGTYHNEQFF.

The V gene is TRBV6-5, the J gene TRBJ2-2; maybe TRBD1 (5 bases). Germline-derived CDR1 and CDR2 are MNHEY and SVGAGI. The V end was cut by 2 bases, the J end by 2 bases, with 9 bases between. The CDR3 sequence is 15 residues long. The CDR3 spells CASSYDGQNTGELFF. CDR3 DNA: TGTGCCAGCAGTTACGATGGACAAAACACCGGGGAGCTGTTTTTT.

This chain's CDR3 is CASGTGSRTGELFF. The CDR3 DNA reads TGTGCCAGCGGGACAGGGAGTAGGACCGGGGAGCTGTTTTTT. The V gene is TRBV28, the J gene TRBJ2-2; 9 bases are shared with TRBD1. The germline CDR1 and CDR2 sequences are MDHEN and SYDVKM. V shed 8 bases and J 5 bases; nucleotides not matched to a gene: 6. The CDR3 runs 14 residues.

The CDR3 DNA reads TGCGCCAGCAGCTTGGGCGGGACAGGGACTGAAGCTTTCTTT. Amino acid sequence: CASSLGGTGTEAFF. This chain links TRBV5-1 with TRBJ1-1, with 9 bases fitting TRBD1. The CDR3 spans 14 residues. Germline V gene data show CDR1 as SGHRS and CDR2 as YFSETQ. J lost 5 bases, V lost 0 bases, and 2 bases had no gene match.

The rearrangement links TRBV7-9 to TRBJ1-5, with 7 bases that match TRBD1. Germline V gene lookup returns CDR1 SEHNR and CDR2 FQNEAQ (reference sequence). The CDR3 spans 17 residues. V shed 1 base and J 4 bases; nucleotides not matched to a gene: 10. The CDR3 nucleotides are TGTGCCAGCAGCTTAGTCGGGTGGGGACAGCAGAATCAGCCCCAGCATTTT. This codes for CASSLVGWGQQNQPQHF.